Shown below are 23 T cell receptor beta chains from a single sample sequenced in a study of cytomegalovirus exposure and HLA in healthy donors (dated by TCRdb to between 2016 and 2019). Library creation used the immunoSEQ multiplex PCR assay. A mixture of 60 forward primers for TCR Vbeta segments and 13 reverse primers for TCR Jbeta segments was used in the multiplex PCR. Here the immuneACCESS table is served through TCRdb, limited to in-frame sequences with V and J called. Missing clones are a known gap in these copies; in checked studies unresolved V genes cover under half, and the rest lacks a known reason. The sample data list around 200,000 clones, and approximately 79% of these were observed just once. 1.5% to 2% of the sample is taken by the ten largest. The sequenced sample was PBMCs. Receptors originate from a man aged 18 to 30 in good health and CMV-seronegative.

This clone was seen more than once but under ten times. The chain employs TRBV9 and TRBJ2-5; 8 nucleotides line up with TRBD1. Germline V CDR1 and CDR2: SGDLS, YYNGEE. With V trimmed by 4 bases and J by 5 bases, 10 bases remained unmatched. This CDR3 is 15 amino acids long. For the CDR3, the DNA is TGTGCCAGCAGCCAAACACAGGGGGGAAGGGAGACCCAGTACTTC. Protein: CASSQTQGGRETQYF.

This sequence joins TRBV7-9 and TRBJ2-1; 13 bases align to TRBD2. CDR3 length equals 19 residues. The trim removed 2 bases at V and 2 bases at J, leaving 9 bases unmatched. Germline lookup yields CDR1 SEHNR and CDR2 FQNEAQ (reference sequence). CDR3 sequence: CASSLPGLAGEDPYNEQFF. In DNA form, the CDR3 reads TGTGCCAGCAGCTTACCCGGACTAGCGGGAGAGGACCCCTACAATGAGCAGTTCTTC.

The chain employs TRBV18 and TRBJ1-4, with 7 bases matching TRBD1. In germline, CDR1 is KGHSH, CDR2 LQKENI. This CDR3 comprises 17 residues. Trimming removed 3 bases from V and 0 bases from J; junction bases left unmatched: 7. The CDR3 sequence is CASSPLSGTATNEKLFF. CDR3 coding DNA: TGTGCCAGCTCACCTCTATCTGGGACAGCAACTAATGAAAAACTGTTTTTT.

The rearrangement joins TRBV28 to TRBJ2-7; D is possibly TRBD2 (6 bases). The CDR3 runs to 14 residues. Trimming stripped 5 bases from V and 6 bases from J, with 17 bases between. Germline assignment: CDR1 MDHEN and CDR2 SYDVKM. CDR3 in amino acids: CASSARDSTVEQYF. CDR3 nucleotides: TGTGCCAGCAGTGCCCGGGACTCCACAGTCGAGCAGTACTTC.

CDR3 sequence: CASSFGQGGTDTQYF. The DNA of the CDR3 is TGTGCCAGCAGCTTTGGACAGGGAGGCACAGATACGCAGTATTTT. This chain links TRBV7-9 with TRBJ2-3; TRBD1 aligns across 8 bases. The V and J ends lost 3 bases and 1 base, in that order; junction bases with no gene match: 3. The CDR3 is made up of 15 amino acids. The germline V gene has CDR1 SEHNR and CDR2 FQNEAQ (reference sequence).

The chain employs TRBV6-5 and TRBJ2-7; TRBD1 is a possible D gene (6 bases). Germline lookup yields CDR1 MNHEY and CDR2 SVGAGI. Trimming stripped 6 bases from V and 0 bases from J, with 15 bases between. This CDR3 spans 15 amino acids. The DNA of the CDR3 is TGTGCCAGCAGCCGCACAGGGATTAGCTCCTACGAGCAGTACTTC. This encodes CASSRTGISSYEQYF.

J is TRBJ1-5 and V is TRBV28; weak D call: TRBD1 (5 bases). The germline V gene encodes CDR1 MDHEN and CDR2 SYDVKM. The CDR3 sequence is 16 residues long. V shed 0 bases and J shed 4 bases, with 13 bases lying between them. CDR3 protein: CASSLWGGAGNQPQHF. The CDR3 coding sequence is TGTGCCAGCAGTTTATGGGGTGGGGCAGGGAATCAGCCCCAGCATTTT.

The genes are TRBV21-1 and TRBJ2-7; TRBD1 is the table's D call, not checked against the DNA. TRBV21-1 is classified as a pseudogene. CDR3 length: 19 amino acids. In DNA form, the CDR3 reads TGTGCCAGCATCCGCCGGGACAGGGGGCCCTCGAGGGGGGCCTACGAGCAGTACTTC. Translating it yields CASIRRDRGPSRGAYEQYF.

V gene TRBV14 combines with J gene TRBJ2-5, with D maybe TRBD1 (5 bases). V was cut by 1 base and J by 7 bases, with 10 bases left in between. The CDR3 is 13 amino acids. Germline V gene lookup returns CDR1 SGHDN and CDR2 FVKESK. The CDR3 coding sequence is TGTGCCAGCAGCCAAGTTCAGGGCGGGACCCAGTACTTC. The encoded protein is CASSQVQGGTQYF.

The rearrangement joins TRBV6-6 to TRBJ2-2; 9 nucleotides align to TRBD1. V lost 5 bases, J lost 4 bases, and 5 bases stayed unmatched. This CDR3 has 15 residues. Germline CDR1 is MNHNY and CDR2 is SVGAGI (reference sequence). The CDR3, as DNA: TGTGCCAGCAGTGCCACAGGGGGCGCCACCGGGGAGCTGTTTTTT. As protein: CASSATGGATGELFF.

The chain links TRBV10-1 to TRBJ1-5, with D hard to call. The CDR3 covers 14 residues. V shed 1 base and J shed 4 bases, with 8 bases lying between them. Germline V CDR1 and CDR2: WNHNN, SYGVQD (reference sequence). The CDR3 here is CASSEYPGNQPQHF. For the CDR3, the DNA is TGCGCCAGCAGTGAGTACCCGGGTAATCAGCCCCAGCATTTT.

The rearrangement links TRBV7-9 to TRBJ2-5; 9 bases are a match to TRBD2. TRBJ2-7 matches the DNA end more closely, so the J call is doubtful. Germline V CDR1 and CDR2: SEHNR, FQNEAQ (reference sequence). This CDR3 has 15 amino acids. CDR3: CAGGGAGLAFYEQYF. The DNA of the CDR3 is TGTGCCGGAGGGGGCGCGGGACTAGCCTTCTACGAGCAGTACTTC.

This clone was seen a single time. V usage is TRBV4-3 and J usage is TRBJ2-2; TRBD1 matches at 7 bases. Per germline, CDR1 LGHNA and CDR2 YSLEER. The CDR3 spans 16 residues. J lost 4 bases, V lost 4 bases, and 9 bases had no gene match. The CDR3 protein is CASSLGQVEGTGELFF. DNA for the CDR3: TGCGCCAGCAGCCTTGGACAGGTCGAGGGCACCGGGGAGCTGTTTTTT.

The chain has TRBV5-1 and TRBJ2-7, with D tentatively TRBD2 (5 bases). V was pared by 4 bases and J by 2 bases, with 16 bases between. In germline, CDR1 is SGHRS, CDR2 YFSETQ. The CDR3 length is 15 residues. CDR3 in DNA: TGCGCCAGCAGCCCGGACTGGGGTTCTCCCTACGAGCAGTACTTC. As protein: CASSPDWGSPYEQYF.

This clone was seen a handful of times. This chain links TRBV4-3 with TRBJ1-1, with a tentative D call TRBD1 (6 bases). CDR3 size: 17 residues. From germline, CDR1 is LGHNA and CDR2 YSLEER. V gave up 0 bases and J gave up 3 bases, with 17 bases separating them. Written as DNA, the CDR3 is TGCGCCAGCAGCCAAGATCCGCCGACAGGAATAGACACTGAAGCTTTCTTT. Protein sequence: CASSQDPPTGIDTEAFF.

The CDR3 nucleotides read TGTGCCAGCAGCCCCCCCAGGGCAGGGGAATACGAGCAGTACTTC. As protein: CASSPPRAGEYEQYF. The rearrangement uses TRBV5-6 and TRBJ2-7; perhaps TRBD1 as D (6 bases). Trimming pared 4 bases from V and 4 bases from J, leaving 18 bases between. The CDR3 is 15 residues long. Germline V gene lookup returns CDR1 SGHDT and CDR2 YYEEEE. The full variable domain, rest sourced from reference TRBV5-6 and TRBJ2-7, is DAGVTQSPTHLIKTRGQQVTLRCSPKSGHDTVSWYQQALGQGPQFIFQYYEEEERQRGNFPDRFSGHQFPNYSSELNVNALLLGDSALYLCASSPPRAGEYEQYFGPGTRLTVT.

This clone showed up just once. J is TRBJ1-3 and V is TRBV2; D ambiguous. Trimming removed 5 bases from V and 7 bases from J, with 9 bases in between. CDR3 size: 12 residues. Per the germline V gene, CDR1 is SNHLY and CDR2 is FYNNEI. In DNA, the CDR3 is TGTGCCAGCAGTCTAATTAGCAACACCATATATTTT. It codes for CASSLISNTIYF.

V is TRBV5-1 and J is TRBJ1-2; the match to TRBD1 covers 9 bases. After removal of 0 bases from V and 2 bases from J, the junction contained 5 bases not matched to a gene. The germline V gene has CDR1 SGHRS and CDR2 YFSETQ. This CDR3 comprises 16 residues. The CDR3 nucleotides read TGCGCCAGCAGCTTGGGCCTGGGACAGGGAAACTATGGCTACACCTTC. It specifies CASSLGLGQGNYGYTF.

V is TRBV7-2 and J is TRBJ1-5; D not resolved. V lost 5 bases and J 3 bases, leaving 17 bases between the germline ends. The CDR3 contains 16 residues. The germline V gene has CDR1 SGHTA and CDR2 FQGNSA. The CDR3 sequence: CASSVGGITHNQPQHF. The DNA of the CDR3 is TGTGCCAGCAGCGTAGGAGGGATTACACACAATCAGCCCCAGCATTTT.

The chain is built from TRBV13 and TRBJ2-1; 9 positions match TRBD2. Losses at the gene ends were 2 bases for V and 5 bases for J; bases not matched to a gene: 10. This CDR3 spans 17 amino acids. Germline assignment: CDR1 PRHDT and CDR2 FYEKMQ (reference sequence). The CDR3 here is CASSLTGSSGVNNEQFF. For the CDR3, the DNA is TGTGCCAGCAGCTTAACAGGGTCTAGCGGGGTAAACAATGAGCAGTTCTTC. Based on the CDR3 plus reference TRBV13 and TRBJ2-1, the full variable domain is AAGVIQSPRHLIKEKRETATLKCYPIPRHDTVYWYQQGPGQDPQFLISFYEKMQSDKGSIPDRFSAQQFSDYHSELNMSSLELGDSALYFCASSLTGSSGVNNEQFFGPGTRLTVL.

The chain couples TRBV7-8 to TRBJ1-1, with a weak D call TRBD1 (5 bases). Germline CDR1 is SGHVS and CDR2 is FQNEAQ. V was trimmed by 4 bases and J by 6 bases, leaving 12 bases between them. CDR3 length: 13 residues. CDR3 DNA: TGTGCCAGCAGCTCTTCCATAGGGGCTGAAGCTTTCTTT. Its protein is CASSSSIGAEAFF.

The chain uses TRBV6-6 and TRBJ1-2; 11 bases align to TRBD1. V was pared by 6 bases and J by 4 bases, with 10 bases of the junction left unmatched. The length of the CDR3 is 16 residues. Germline CDR1 reads MNHNY; CDR2 reads SVGAGI (reference sequence). CDR3 loop: CASSSGTGGPFYGYTF. The CDR3 coding sequence is TGTGCCAGCAGCTCCGGGACAGGGGGTCCATTCTATGGCTACACCTTC.

CDR3 loop: CASSLIPRNQETQYF. The CDR3 DNA follows: TGTGCCAGCAGCTTAATTCCCAGGAACCAAGAGACCCAGTACTTC. The rearrangement joins TRBV7-3 to TRBJ2-5; D ambiguous. Trimming pared 1 base from V and 0 bases from J, leaving 9 bases between. Germline V lookup: CDR1 SGHTA, CDR2 FQGTGA. The CDR3 extends over 15 amino acids.